The rows below give T cell receptor beta chains drawn from one sample of a study of shared clonotypes between healthy human individuals. Measured with immunoSEQ multiplex PCR; TCRdb has only the in-frame clones, and not every one. This sample has 1,400,000 or so clones, with 98% to 99% found just once. Sequenced material: naive CD4+ T cells sorted from blood. These receptors all stem from a man aged 25-40 years in good health. Each CDR3 is given with its conserved first and last residue. The listing skips clone size in some rows; elsewhere it reads once, few, many or a size class.

size,J,V,CDR3
-,TRBJ2-7,TRBV7-6,CASSSATGTYEQYF
-,TRBJ2-7,TRBV5-4,CASRIGLAGGGYEQYF
-,TRBJ2-2,TRBV25-1,CASSASTRAGELFF
once,TRBJ2-3,TRBV7-9,CASSFALAGGSDTQYF
-,TRBJ2-7,TRBV5-1,CASSFQGRDYEQYF
-,TRBJ2-5,TRBV5-1,CASRSSQTQYF
-,TRBJ1-4,TRBV5-5,CASSVALATNEKLFF
-,TRBJ2-1,TRBV9,CASSVIPSGSGSYNEQFF
once,TRBJ2-2,TRBV6-1,CASRASGMGNGELFF
-,TRBJ2-3,TRBV5-4,CASSLEPHQQDTQYF
-,TRBJ2-7,TRBV4-1,CASSQLGQGSYEQYF
-,TRBJ2-1,TRBV9,CASSVEGARYNEQFF
-,TRBJ2-5,TRBV18,CASSPEVYQYF
-,TRBJ2-2,TRBV9,CASSVFGQGEWTGELFF
-,TRBJ2-7,TRBV7-9,CASSLAGNSYEQYF
-,TRBJ2-3,TRBV20-1,CSAQLVDTQYF
-,TRBJ2-7,TRBV15,CATSRDLSYEQYF
-,TRBJ1-5,TRBV5-1,CASRRDPSNQPQHF
-,TRBJ2-7,TRBV2,CASSSGQGAYYEQYF
-,TRBJ1-3,TRBV29-1,CSVGDSGNTIYF
-,TRBJ1-1,TRBV19,CASSSRTGGTEAFF
-,TRBJ2-3,TRBV5-1,CASSLFPGADTQYF
-,TRBJ2-5,TRBV7-2,CASSFLLSQYF
-,TRBJ2-7,TRBV6-6,CASRAGGVRRLYEQYF
-,TRBJ2-7,TRBV29-1,CSVAVAGGPGEQYF
-,TRBJ2-2,TRBV5-1,CASSSRGGLTGELFF
-,TRBJ2-1,TRBV5-1,CASSLDRVAHNEQFF
-,TRBJ2-7,TRBV4-3,CASSQGEGGTYEQYF
-,TRBJ1-4,TRBV29-1,CSVGTGAEKLFF
-,TRBJ1-1,TRBV28,CATTGMNTEAFF
-,TRBJ2-7,TRBV4-3,CASSQGPLAGGRSYEQYF
-,TRBJ2-3,TRBV10-3,CAILADLSTDTQYF
-,TRBJ2-3,TRBV7-9,CASSLGTNTDTQYF
-,TRBJ2-1,TRBV7-9,CASSFSGVNNEQFF
-,TRBJ2-7,TRBV11-2,CASSLAGLLYEQYF
-,TRBJ2-1,TRBV15,CATSSRIRAGGAYNEQFF
-,TRBJ2-6,TRBV30,CAWSSTGGAGANVLTF
-,TRBJ2-3,TRBV13,CASATGGRADTQYF
-,TRBJ1-2,TRBV11-2,CASSDRDRPNYGYTF
-,TRBJ2-3,TRBV13,CASSLSRGATKDTQYF